The clone carrying this TCR beta chain was counted only a few times. These data belong to a study of T cell responses to AZD1222 COVID-19 vaccine. This CDR3 has 13 residues. Deletions cut 6 bases from V and 1 base from J, with 9 bases between. Profiled with immunoSEQ multiplex PCR; TCRdb holds only in-frame clones, not every one. Seen here are 100,000 to 150,000 clones, over 75% observed once, and the top ten hold about 1.2%. The origin of this receptor is an adult in good health. This chain uses TRBV12-3 or TRBV12-4 with TRBJ1-1, with D hard to call. The sequencing here drew on peripheral blood, taken on day 0 of AZD1222 vaccination. As DNA, the CDR3 is TGTGCCAGCAGCCCTGGAGCGAACACTGAAGCTTTCTTT. This gives the protein CASSPGANTEAFF.